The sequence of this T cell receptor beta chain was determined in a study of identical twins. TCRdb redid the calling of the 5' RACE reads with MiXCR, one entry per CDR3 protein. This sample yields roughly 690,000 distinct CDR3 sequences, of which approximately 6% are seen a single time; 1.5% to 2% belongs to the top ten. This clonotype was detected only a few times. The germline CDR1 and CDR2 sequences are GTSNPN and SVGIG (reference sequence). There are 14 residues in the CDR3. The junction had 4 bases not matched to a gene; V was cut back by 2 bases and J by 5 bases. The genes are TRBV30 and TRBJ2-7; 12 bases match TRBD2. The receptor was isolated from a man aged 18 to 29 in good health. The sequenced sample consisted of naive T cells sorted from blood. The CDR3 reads CAWSRTSGTNEQYF. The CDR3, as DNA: TGTGCCTGGAGTCGGACTAGCGGGACCAACGAGCAGTACTTC.